These T cell receptor beta chains were read from a single sample in a study of T cell repertoires and Cas9 in healthy adults. The method was immunoSEQ multiplex PCR; TCRdb's version includes in-frame clones alone and lacks a portion of them. The table shows 20,000 to 25,000 clones, with roughly 90% occurring only once. The sequenced sample consisted of CD4+ effector T cells (CD127+, CD25-, CD137-, CD154-) from PBMCs; culture status not recorded. The receptors here all came from a human donor in good health. CDR3s include the opening cysteine and the closing phenylalanine or tryptophan. A D gene is named only where the DNA matches it firmly. The size of a clone is reported for some rows only, either as once, few or many, or as a class for expanded clones.

d_call j_call v_call clone_size cdr3_nt cdr3_aa
TRBD1 TRBJ1-3 TRBV28 once TGTGCCAGCAGTTTAAGGACAGGGGGTGGAAACACCATATATTTT CASSLRTGGGNTIYF
NA TRBJ2-3 TRBV5-6 NA TGTGCCAGCAGCCGGGTCGTCAGCCTAGGCTACACAGATACGCAGTATTTT CASSRVVSLGYTDTQYF
NA TRBJ1-2 TRBV15 NA TGTGCCACCAGCAGAGTGCGGGGGGGTGGCTACACCTTC CATSRVRGGGYTF
NA TRBJ1-2 TRBV19 NA TGTGCCAGTAGTTCGACAGTATCTAACTATGGCTACACCTTC CASSSTVSNYGYTF
NA TRBJ2-2 TRBV5-6 NA TGTGCCAGCAGCTGGCAGGGGAGGAACACCGGGGAGCTGTTTTTT CASSWQGRNTGELFF
NA TRBJ2-2 TRBV6-1 NA TGTGCCAGCAGAAGGGACACGAGCACCGGGGAGCTGTTTTTT CASRRDTSTGELFF
NA TRBJ2-7 TRBV9 NA TGTGCCAGCAGCCCAAGTACCGGGCCGACCTACGAGCAGTACTTC CASSPSTGPTYEQYF
NA TRBJ1-5 TRBV28 NA TGTGCCAGCAGAGGTAATCAGCCCCAGCATTTT CASRGNQPQHF
TRBD2 TRBJ2-5 TRBV13 NA TGTGCCAGCGGCCTTAGGGGCAAGGCTAGCGGGGGCCAAGAGACCCAGTACTTC CASGLRGKASGGQETQYF
NA TRBJ1-2 TRBV7-2 NA TGTGCCAGCAGCTTAGACTACAGGGCTAACTATGGCTACACCTTC CASSLDYRANYGYTF
NA TRBJ1-1 TRBV11-2 NA TGTGCCAGCAGCTTAGTCGGGAAAAGAGGAGCTTTCTTT CASSLVGKRGAFF
NA TRBJ2-1 TRBV19 once TGTGCCAGTAGAACACCGGACCGCTCATCGCAGTTCTTC CASRTPDRSSQFF
NA TRBJ1-6 TRBV27 NA TGTGCCAGTTCTACGGTCGGCAGTAGAAATTCACCCCTCCACTTT CASSTVGSRNSPLHF
NA TRBJ2-7 TRBV7-2 NA TGTGCCAGCAGCTATGGGGAGGAGCAGTACTTC CASSYGEEQYF
NA TRBJ1-5 TRBV7-2 few TGTGCCAGACGAATAGGGGGGGACTGGTATAGCAATCAGCCCCAGCATTTT CARRIGGDWYSNQPQHF
TRBD1 TRBJ2-7 TRBV2 NA TGTGCCAGCAACGAGCGGGACAGGGGGGGGTACGAGCAGTACTTC CASNERDRGGYEQYF
TRBD1 TRBJ2-7 TRBV9 NA TGTGCCAGCAGCGTACAGTATGGACAGGGCGGCGAGCAGTACTTC CASSVQYGQGGEQYF
NA TRBJ1-4 TRBV5-1 NA TGCGCCAGCAGCTTGGGGGTCCTTAATGAAAAACTGTTTTTT CASSLGVLNEKLFF
NA TRBJ1-5 TRBV29-1 NA TGCAGCGTTGGACCGGGTGGTAAAGATCAGCCCCAGCATTTT CSVGPGGKDQPQHF
NA TRBJ2-7 TRBV7-2 once TGTGCCAGCAGCGGAAACAGGGTACTCTACGAGCAGTACTTC CASSGNRVLYEQYF
NA TRBJ2-4 TRBV6-5 NA TGTGCCAGCAGTTACTCGTGGGGGCCGGAAAACATTCAGTACTTC CASSYSWGPENIQYF
TRBD1 TRBJ2-1 TRBV5-5 NA TGTGCCAGCAGCCAACAGGGGTCCTACAATGAGCAGTTCTTC CASSQQGSYNEQFF
NA TRBJ1-5 TRBV7-2 NA TGTGCCAGCAGCCCCGGGGTCTTGGGCCTTAATAGCAATCAGCCCCAGCATTTT CASSPGVLGLNSNQPQHF
TRBD2 TRBJ2-1 TRBV7-2 NA TGTGCCAGCAGCTTAGATACTAGCGGGGGGTACTCCTACAATGAGCAGTTCTTC CASSLDTSGGYSYNEQFF
NA TRBJ2-5 TRBV5-8 NA TGTGCCAGCAGCCCGCAAGAGACCCAGTACTTC CASSPQETQYF
TRBD1 TRBJ1-2 TRBV6-1 NA TGTGCCAGCAGTGAAGGCGGGACAGGGGTGCTAGGCTACACCTTC CASSEGGTGVLGYTF
NA TRBJ1-1 TRBV10-2 NA TGCGCCAGCAGCCGGGACACCTACACTGAAGCTTTCTTT CASSRDTYTEAFF
NA TRBJ1-2 TRBV11-2 NA TGTGCCAGCAGCTTAGGTCCCCAGGGAGCGGGCTATGGCTACACCTTC CASSLGPQGAGYGYTF
NA TRBJ1-1 TRBV7-6 NA TGTGCCAGCAGCTTAGTAACTGGGTCAATGAACACTGAAGCTTTCTTT CASSLVTGSMNTEAFF
NA TRBJ2-1 TRBV6-5 NA TGTGCCAGCAGTTACTCTCCGGAGGGCAATGAGCAGTTCTTC CASSYSPEGNEQFF
TRBD1 TRBJ1-2 TRBV10-3 few TGTGCCATCAGTCTTGGACAGGGATGGATCTACACCTTC CAISLGQGWIYTF
NA TRBJ1-5 TRBV6-1 NA TGTGCCAGCAGGTGGAATCAGCCCCAGCATTTT CASRWNQPQHF
NA TRBJ1-2 TRBV6-6 NA TGTGCCAGCAGTTACTCGTTGCAGCAGAACTATGGCTACACCTTC CASSYSLQQNYGYTF
TRBD2 TRBJ2-5 TRBV11-2 once TGTGCCAGCAGCTTAATAAGCGGGGGGCCTCAAGAGACCCAGTACTTC CASSLISGGPQETQYF
NA TRBJ2-4 TRBV19 NA TGTGCCAGTAGTATGGCTAGCACGGACATTCAGTACTTC CASSMASTDIQYF
TRBD2 TRBJ2-6 TRBV14 NA TGTGCCAGCAGCCAAGGGGGAGGGCTCCTCGGGGCCAACGTCCTGACTTTC CASSQGGGLLGANVLTF
TRBD1 TRBJ1-5 TRBV5-6 NA TGTGCCAGCAGCTCTTCCAGGGGGGGAGCCCAGCATTTT CASSSSRGGAQHF
NA TRBJ1-2 TRBV19 NA TGTGCCAGTAGTACGAGGACGGAACCACGATGGGGCTACACCTTC CASSTRTEPRWGYTF
TRBD2 TRBJ2-7 TRBV7-2 NA TGTGCCAGCAGCTTATCTAGCGGGGGGTTCTCTGCCTACGAGCAGTACTTC CASSLSSGGFSAYEQYF
NA TRBJ1-3 TRBV5-1 NA TGCGCCAGCAGCCTCCCGTTGGTGGGCCTCCGAAACACCATATATTTT CASSLPLVGLRNTIYF
NA TRBJ2-5 TRBV18 NA TGTGCCAGCTCACCAAATGGAGAGACCCAGTACTTC CASSPNGETQYF
TRBD1 TRBJ1-1 TRBV19 NA TGTGCCAGTAGTGCCCGGGACAGGGGCCCTGAAGCTTTCTTT CASSARDRGPEAFF
NA TRBJ2-5 TRBV5-1 NA TGCGCCAGCAGGGAGGCAGCCCAAGAGACCCAGTACTTC CASREAAQETQYF
TRBD1 TRBJ1-1 TRBV9 NA TGTGCCAGCAGCGACCGGGACAGGTTTAGCACTGAAGCTTTCTTT CASSDRDRFSTEAFF
NA TRBJ1-2 TRBV13 NA TGTGCCAGCAGCTTAGAGGCGTTGTATGGCTACACCTTC CASSLEALYGYTF
TRBD1 TRBJ2-1 TRBV7-9 NA TGTGCCAGCAGCCTTACGGACAGGTACAATGAGCAGTTCTTC CASSLTDRYNEQFF